This paragraph reports one T cell receptor (beta chain). The V gene lost 2 bases and the J gene lost 5 bases, with 3 bases spanning the gap. This CDR3 spans 12 amino acids. The V gene's germline CDR1 is MNHEY and CDR2 SVGAGI. This sample is drawn from a study of OX40 agonist ivuxolimab in advanced cancers. At the level of the study: The mean age was approximately 56 years, ranging from 23 to 79, with approximately 83% of participants male. There were three patients with partial responses, one having hepatocellular carcinoma and two cutaneous melanoma.

The repertoire was sequenced with immunoSEQ multiplex PCR; TCRdb's copy has only in-frame clones and lacks some. The profile shows about 15,000 clones, about 81% of them singletons. The sequencing used CD4+ or CD8+ T cells sorted from blood, collected in a trial of the OX40 agonist ivuxolimab. The chain links TRBV6-5 to TRBJ2-2; the D is unclear. The receptor was derived from an adult with an advanced solid tumor such as melanoma, head and neck, liver or kidney cancer. DNA of the CDR3: TGTGCCAGCAGTTACAGTACCGGGGAGCTGTTTTTT. It is translated as CASSYSTGELFF.